Following are 32 T cell receptor beta chains from one sample sequenced in a study of shared clonotypes between healthy human individuals. Using immunoSEQ multiplex PCR, the repertoire was profiled, and TCRdb retains in-frame clones only, with some absent. The sample contains about 820,000 clones, nearly 95% of which appear only once. Positive CCR7 selection of CD45RO-negative cells yielded the naive CD8 cells, and terminally differentiated effector memory CD45RA+ cells were excluded. Material: naive CD8+ T cells sorted from blood. All receptors come from a man in his thirties or forties in good health.

This chain joins TRBV7-2 and TRBJ2-5; no clear D. With 0 bases removed from V and 2 bases from J, the gap between germline ends came to 13 bases. The CDR3 has 16 residues. Germline V gene data show CDR1 as SGHTA and CDR2 as FQGNSA. The DNA of the CDR3 is TGTGCCAGCAGCTTAGCGGAGAGCCTACCTCAAGAGACCCAGTACTTC. Translating gives CASSLAESLPQETQYF.

The rearrangement uses TRBV27 and TRBJ1-2, with TRBD1 matching 10 bases. Germline V gives CDR1 MNHEY, CDR2 SMNVEV (reference sequence). After removal of 6 bases from V and 6 bases from J, the junction contained 13 bases not matched to a gene. The CDR3 covers 16 residues. CDR3 nucleotide sequence: TGTGCCAGCAGCCGGACAGGGGGGGCCCTCATCGATGGCTACACCTTC. Protein sequence: CASSRTGGALIDGYTF.

CDR3 in DNA: TGTGCCAGCAGCTTAGTGGCTAGCGGGACGAGCTCCTACAATGAGCAGTTCTTC. It codes for CASSLVASGTSSYNEQFF. This chain links TRBV7-9 with TRBJ2-1, with 9 nucleotides matching TRBD2. The length of the CDR3 is 18 residues. The germline gives CDR1 SEHNR, CDR2 FQNEAQ (reference sequence). The V segment lost 1 base and the J segment 0 bases; nucleotides outside the gene matches: 7.

The CDR3: CASSHEGLLNTGELFF. The CDR3 coding sequence is TGCGCCAGCAGCCACGAGGGATTGTTAAACACCGGGGAGCTGTTTTTT. The chain combines TRBV4-1 with TRBJ2-2; D is perhaps TRBD2 (5 bases). The germline V gene has CDR1 MGHRA and CDR2 YSYEKL. There are 16 residues in the CDR3. V was pared by 3 bases and J by 2 bases, with 13 bases between.

The chain's CDR3 is CASSPRRGANNEQFF. In nucleotides, the CDR3 is TGTGCCAGCAGTCCCAGGCGGGGTGCTAACAATGAGCAGTTCTTC. The V call is TRBV27, the J call TRBJ2-1, with D possibly being TRBD2 (6 bases). The CDR3 covers 15 residues. Deletions cut 5 bases from V and 5 bases from J, with 16 bases between. In germline, CDR1 is MNHEY, CDR2 SMNVEV (reference sequence).

This clone was observed a single time. The chain joins TRBV13 to TRBJ2-7; 10 bases map to TRBD1. The CDR3 is 15 residues long. Looked up from germline, CDR1 is PRHDT and CDR2 is FYEKMQ (reference sequence). V lost 5 bases and J lost 5; bases outside the gene matches: 9. For the CDR3, the DNA is TGTGCCAGCAGCACGCCCGGGACAGGGGCCCACGAGCAGTACTTC. Residues: CASSTPGTGAHEQYF.

The chain has TRBV11-1 and TRBJ2-7, with 8 bases lining up with TRBD2. Germline values: CDR1 SGHAT, CDR2 FQDESV (reference sequence). This CDR3 spans 14 amino acids. The trim removed 5 bases at V and 7 bases at J, leaving 10 bases unmatched. CDR3 sequence: CASSPAGARREQYF. CDR3 nucleotides: TGTGCCAGCAGCCCAGCGGGAGCCCGTCGGGAGCAGTACTTC.

The CDR3 protein is CASSQFGTDSYEQYF. DNA for the CDR3: TGCGCCAGCAGCCAATTCGGGACGGACTCCTACGAGCAGTACTTC. V and J are TRBV4-1 and TRBJ2-7; D might be TRBD1 or TRBD2, each matching 5 bases. From germline, CDR1 is MGHRA and CDR2 YSYEKL. Trimming took off 2 bases at V and 0 bases at J, with 11 bases between the two ends. The CDR3 has 15 residues.

V is TRBV7-2 and J is TRBJ1-3; D is possibly TRBD1 (6 bases). Looked up from germline, CDR1 is SGHTA and CDR2 is FQGNSA. V lost 3 bases, J lost 4 bases, and 13 bases lay in between. This CDR3 is 15 amino acids long. CDR3: CASSFDRTAGNTIYF. CDR3 in DNA: TGTGCCAGCAGCTTCGACAGGACCGCAGGAAACACCATATATTTT.

The rearrangement uses TRBV7-8 and TRBJ2-1; D perhaps matches TRBD2 (6 bases). The CDR3 has 18 amino acids. The germline V and J ends were trimmed by 0 bases and 8 bases, with 23 bases remaining between them. Germline V gene sequence: CDR1 SGHVS, CDR2 FQNEAQ. The DNA of the CDR3 is TGTGCCAGCAGCTTAGCCCCGGGACTCCTATCCGCTTCGGATGAGCAGTTCTTC. Residues: CASSLAPGLLSASDEQFF.

This rearrangement joins TRBV2 to TRBJ2-1, with 10 bases that match TRBD2. From germline, CDR1 is SNHLY and CDR2 FYNNEI. The J segment lost 12 bases and the V segment lost 3 bases, leaving 11 bases of the junction unmatched. The CDR3 runs 15 residues. CDR3 loop: CASSDFGTSVDGQFF. CDR3 coding DNA: TGTGCCAGCAGTGATTTTGGGACTAGCGTAGATGGGCAGTTCTTC.

This clone was seen just once. The V and J genes are TRBV9 and TRBJ2-2, with D perhaps matching TRBD2 (6 bases). Trimming stripped 5 bases from V and 5 bases from J, with 13 bases between. There are 14 residues in the CDR3. Germline CDR1 SGDLS, CDR2 YYNGEE. The CDR3: CASRISGRTGELFF. CDR3 nucleotide sequence: TGTGCCAGCAGAATATCCGGGAGAACCGGGGAGCTGTTTTTT. Filled out from reference TRBV9 and TRBJ2-2, the complete variable domain reads DSGVTQTPKHLITATGQRVTLRCSPRSGDLSVYWYQQSLDQGLQFLIQYYNGEERAKGNILERFSAQQFPDLHSELNLSSLELGDSALYFCASRISGRTGELFFGEGSRLTVL.

Worth noting for this clone: The junction shows a germline mismatch at one end, possibly a read error. The chain is built from TRBV7-7 and TRBJ2-5; TRBD2 agrees at 7 bases. The CDR3 has 15 residues. The germline V gene has CDR1 SSHAT and CDR2 FNYEAQ (reference sequence). This CDR3 reads CASSSRAGTLETQYF. In nucleotides, the CDR3 is TGTGCTAGCAGCTCTCGAGCGGGGACGTTGGAGACCCAGTACTTC.

The genes are TRBV28 and TRBJ2-7; 10 bases are shared with TRBD2. The V and J ends lost 4 bases and 2 bases, in that order; junction bases with no gene match: 14. Germline lookup yields CDR1 MDHEN and CDR2 SYDVKM. This CDR3 is 18 amino acids long. CDR3 sequence: CASSSATLTGTSAYEQYF. In DNA form, the CDR3 reads TGTGCCAGCAGTTCTGCAACTTTGACCGGGACTAGCGCCTACGAGCAGTACTTC. The variable domain in full, with the rest retrieved from reference TRBV28 and TRBJ2-7, is DVKVTQSSRYLVKRTGEKVFLECVQDMDHENMFWYRQDPGLGLRLIYFSYDVKMKEKGDIPEGYSVSREKKERFSLILESASTNQTSMYLCASSSATLTGTSAYEQYFGPGTRLTVT.

The chain combines TRBV25-1 with TRBJ2-7; no reliable D call. Germline V lookup: CDR1 MGHDK, CDR2 SYGVNS. There are 18 residues in the CDR3. V lost 2 bases, J lost 2 bases, and 22 bases lay in between. The CDR3 DNA reads as TGTGCCAGCAGTGAAAACCCCCCCATCCCCACGGCGACCTACGAGCAGTACTTC. Protein sequence: CASSENPPIPTATYEQYF.

The CDR3 spells CASRGGQYYGYTF. CDR3 coding DNA: TGTGCCAGCCGGGGGGGACAGTACTATGGCTACACCTTC. The chain carries TRBV27 and TRBJ1-2, with 7 positions matching TRBD1. The CDR3 is 13 residues long. V gave up 8 bases and J gave up 3 bases; unmatched junction bases: 6. Germline CDR1 and CDR2: MNHEY and SMNVEV (reference sequence).

The chain links TRBV5-5 to TRBJ2-3; 10 bases are a match to TRBD1. V trimming: 2 bases; J trimming: 2 bases; junction bases outside the gene matches: 5. Looked up from germline, CDR1 is SGHKS and CDR2 is YYEKEE (reference sequence). The CDR3 runs 16 residues. The CDR3 DNA reads as TGTGCCAGCAGCTTCGGACAGGGGGTAGACACAGATACGCAGTATTTT. This codes for CASSFGQGVDTDTQYF.

This chain uses TRBV10-3 with TRBJ1-1; D gene unclear. The V gene's germline CDR1 is ENHRY and CDR2 SYGVKD. V gave up 0 bases and J gave up 3 bases, with 8 bases separating them. The CDR3 runs 14 residues. The CDR3 region has the DNA TGTGCCATCAGTGAGTCGGCAGGATACACTGAAGCTTTCTTT. Protein sequence: CAISESAGYTEAFF.

The chain couples TRBV6-6 to TRBJ2-7, with D unresolved. CDR3 length: 11 residues. Germline assignment: CDR1 MNHNY and CDR2 SVGAGI (reference sequence). Trimming removed 6 bases at V and 13 bases at J, with 16 bases between. CDR3 loop: CASSNGGRRYF. CDR3 coding DNA: TGTGCCAGCAGCAACGGTGGCAGGAGATACTTC.

The chain links TRBV14 to TRBJ2-5, with D possibly matching TRBD2 (5 bases). The germline V and J ends were trimmed by 4 bases and 1 base, with 13 bases remaining between them. Germline lookup yields CDR1 SGHDN and CDR2 FVKESK. This CDR3 region has 15 residues. CDR3 sequence (DNA): TGTGCCAGCAGCCCCTACCCGGGATCCCAAGAGACCCAGTACTTC. The encoded protein is CASSPYPGSQETQYF.

This chain connects TRBV4-3 to TRBJ2-1, with a tentative D call TRBD2 (6 bases). There are 14 residues in the CDR3. Between the trimmed V and J ends, which lost 0 bases and 9 bases, there was a span of 12 bases. The germline V gene encodes CDR1 LGHNA and CDR2 YSLEER. This chain's CDR3 is CASSQDTVGGEQFF. In DNA form, the CDR3 reads TGCGCCAGCAGCCAAGATACAGTGGGGGGTGAGCAGTTCTTC.

The genes are TRBV9 and TRBJ2-1; 7 bases align to TRBD1. Germline trimming cut 4 bases from V and 3 bases from J; bases unmatched to any gene: 7. The CDR3 sequence is 15 residues long. Germline CDR1 and CDR2: SGDLS and YYNGEE. CDR3 sequence (DNA): TGTGCCAGCAGCCCGCGGACAGGTTACTACAATGAGCAGTTCTTC. This codes for CASSPRTGYYNEQFF. The full variable domain, rest sourced from reference TRBV9 and TRBJ2-1, is DSGVTQTPKHLITATGQRVTLRCSPRSGDLSVYWYQQSLDQGLQFLIQYYNGEERAKGNILERFSAQQFPDLHSELNLSSLELGDSALYFCASSPRTGYYNEQFFGPGTRLTVL.

V is TRBV30 and J is TRBJ2-1; the match to TRBD1 covers 9 bases. Per germline, CDR1 GTSNPN and CDR2 SVGIG (reference sequence). The CDR3 is 15 amino acids. J gave up 5 bases and V 3 bases, and 8 bases lay outside the gene matches. The CDR3 loop reads CAWREGDRGDNEQFF. The CDR3 DNA is TGTGCCTGGAGGGAGGGAGACAGGGGGGACAATGAGCAGTTCTTC. The full variable domain, completed using reference TRBV30 and TRBJ2-1, is SQTIHQWPATLVQPVGSPLSLECTVEGTSNPNLYWYRQAAGRGLQLLFYSVGIGQISSEVPQNLSASRPQDRQFILSSKKLLLSDSGFYLCAWREGDRGDNEQFFGPGTRLTVL.

There are many counts of this clone. The chain has TRBV27 and TRBJ2-3; D unclear. The CDR3 spans 12 residues. V was pared by 11 bases and J by 1 base, with 10 bases between. Germline CDR1 reads MNHEY; CDR2 reads SMNVEV (reference sequence). The CDR3 nucleotides read TGTGCCGCCGGCCTTGGCACAGATACGCAGTATTTT. Translated, it gives CAAGLGTDTQYF.

The chain uses TRBV4-2 and TRBJ1-1; the D is unclear. This CDR3 spans 12 amino acids. The V end was cut by 2 bases, the J end by 7 bases, with 8 bases between. Germline values: CDR1 LGHNA, CDR2 YNFKEQ. CDR3 nucleotide sequence: TGTGCCAGCAGCCAAAGGCCTCTTGAAGCTTTCTTT. Translating gives CASSQRPLEAFF.

This clone was recorded only once. The chain carries TRBV7-8 and TRBJ2-1, with TRBD1 matching over 8 bases. Trimming at V came to 3 bases and at J to 8 bases, leaving 12 bases not matched to a gene. The CDR3 loop spans 16 amino acids. CDR1 is SGHVS and CDR2 is FQNEAQ in the germline V gene. Written as DNA, the CDR3 is TGTGCCAGCAGCTTGGTTGGCCGGACAGGGACTGATGAGCAGTTCTTC. Its translation: CASSLVGRTGTDEQFF.

J is TRBJ1-2 and V is TRBV28; 10 nucleotides line up with TRBD1. The CDR3 sequence is 15 residues long. Germline V gene data show CDR1 as MDHEN and CDR2 as SYDVKM. Losses at the gene ends were 5 bases for V and 7 bases for J; bases not matched to a gene: 10. The CDR3 bases are TGTGCCAGCAGTCCCTTCGGGGACAGGGGAGCTGGCTACACCTTC. Translation gives CASSPFGDRGAGYTF.

CDR3 in DNA: TGTGCCAGCAGCTCTCTCCCCCCCGCTGGCAACTATGGCTACACCTTC. This translates into CASSSLPPAGNYGYTF. The chain has TRBV5-6 and TRBJ1-2; no clear D gene. V was shortened by 3 bases and J by 2 bases, with 17 bases between the two germline ends. The germline V gene encodes CDR1 SGHDT and CDR2 YYEEEE. CDR3 length: 16 residues. The full variable domain, in which reference TRBV5-6 and TRBJ1-2 provide the parts outside the CDR3, is DAGVTQSPTHLIKTRGQQVTLRCSPKSGHDTVSWYQQALGQGPQFIFQYYEEEERQRGNFPDRFSGHQFPNYSSELNVNALLLGDSALYLCASSSLPPAGNYGYTFGSGTRLTVV.

The rearrangement uses TRBV15 and TRBJ2-7; TRBD2 might be the D (6 bases). The germline CDR1 and CDR2 sequences are LNHNV and YYDKDF (reference sequence). Trimming shortened V by 5 bases and J by 11 bases, and 19 bases separated the two germline ends. The CDR3 has 13 amino acids. Written as DNA, the CDR3 is TGTGCCACCAGCCACGGGAGCAAAAAAAAGAAGTACTTC. Translated, it gives CATSHGSKKKKYF.

The J gene is TRBJ2-2, the V gene TRBV5-6, with D unclear. V lost 0 bases to trimming and J lost 0 bases, with 6 bases between them. Germline V gene data show CDR1 as SGHDT and CDR2 as YYEEEE. The CDR3 sequence is 15 residues long. CDR3 region: CASSLAPTNTGELFF. The CDR3 nucleotides read TGTGCCAGCAGCTTGGCGCCCACGAACACCGGGGAGCTGTTTTTT.

The J gene is TRBJ1-3, the V gene TRBV5-1; 9 bases are a match to TRBD1. CDR1 SGHRS and CDR2 YFSETQ come from the germline V gene. This CDR3 comprises 17 residues. Trimming removed 4 bases from V and 0 bases from J; junction bases left unmatched: 8. Here the CDR3 reads CASSLGTGRLSGNTIYF. In DNA, the CDR3 is TGCGCCAGCAGCCTGGGGACAGGGCGGCTCTCTGGAAACACCATATATTTT.

The CDR3 sequence is CASSQGPGLGQPQHF. The DNA for the CDR3 is TGCGCCAGCAGCCAAGGACCGGGTTTGGGTCAGCCCCAGCATTTT. This chain links TRBV4-1 with TRBJ1-5, with D hard to call. V was pared by 1 base and J by 6 bases, with 13 bases between. The CDR3 has 15 residues. Germline loops: CDR1 MGHRA, CDR2 YSYEKL.